The 13 T cell receptor beta chains below come from one sample, sequenced in a study of T cell responses to AZD1222 COVID-19 vaccine. Profiled with immunoSEQ multiplex PCR; TCRdb holds only in-frame clones, not every one. The sample yields around 180,000 clones, around 94% seen once. Here the sequenced sample was peripheral blood, taken 28 days after the second AZD1222 dose. These receptors were obtained from an adult who received the AZD1222 COVID-19 vaccine.

J is TRBJ1-1 and V is TRBV11-3, with a tentative D call TRBD1 (5 bases). Germline V lookup: CDR1 SGHNT, CDR2 YENEEA. The CDR3 consists of 12 residues. With 8 bases removed from V and 7 bases from J, the gap between germline ends came to 14 bases. The CDR3: CASGFTGHEAFF. CDR3 in DNA: TGTGCCAGCGGATTTACGGGGCATGAAGCTTTCTTT.

The chain recombines TRBV12-5 with TRBJ1-2, with TRBD1 as a possible D gene (5 bases). The germline gives CDR1 LGHNT, CDR2 FRNRAP. Between the trimmed V and J ends, which lost 6 bases and 5 bases, there was a span of 13 bases. The CDR3 covers 13 residues. Written as DNA, the CDR3 is TGTGCTAGTGGACGAACAGGAGCTTATGGCTACACCTTC. It is translated as CASGRTGAYGYTF.

The rearrangement uses TRBV9 and TRBJ1-3; perhaps TRBD1 as D (6 bases). The CDR3 contains 13 residues. Germline V CDR1 and CDR2: SGDLS, YYNGEE. V gave up 3 bases and J gave up 4 bases, with 8 bases separating them. The CDR3 reads CASSETGGNTIYF. The CDR3 nucleotides are TGTGCCAGCAGCGAGACAGGAGGAAACACCATATATTTT. Supplemented by reference TRBV9 and TRBJ1-3, the full variable domain reads DSGVTQTPKHLITATGQRVTLRCSPRSGDLSVYWYQQSLDQGLQFLIQYYNGEERAKGNILERFSAQQFPDLHSELNLSSLELGDSALYFCASSETGGNTIYFGEGSWLTVV.

The gene calls are TRBV28 and TRBJ1-3; D gene ambiguous. Deletions cut 4 bases from V and 4 bases from J, with 17 bases between. The CDR3 totals 16 residues. The germline CDR1 and CDR2 sequences are MDHEN and SYDVKM. The CDR3 nucleotides are TGTGCCAGCAGTTACGACGTCTCTGTGTTCGGAAACACCATATATTTT. This gives the protein CASSYDVSVFGNTIYF.

CDR3 in DNA: TGTGCCAGCAGCGTTGAGGCTGGAAACACCATATATTTT. This codes for CASSVEAGNTIYF. The J gene is TRBJ1-3, the V gene TRBV9; D remains ambiguous. V gave up 2 bases and J gave up 2 bases, with 5 bases separating them. Germline values: CDR1 SGDLS, CDR2 YYNGEE. The CDR3 has 13 residues.

The chain links TRBV19 to TRBJ1-3, with 9 nucleotides matching TRBD1. The CDR3 consists of 15 residues. Germline lookup yields CDR1 LNHDA and CDR2 SQIVND (reference sequence). Losses at the gene ends were 5 bases for V and 3 bases for J; bases not matched to a gene: 5. CDR3: CASSSTGGGGNTIYF. CDR3 nucleotide sequence: TGTGCCAGTAGTTCGACAGGGGGAGGTGGAAACACCATATATTTT.

The rearrangement links TRBV14 to TRBJ1-3; the D is unclear. Looked up from germline, CDR1 is SGHDN and CDR2 is FVKESK. CDR3 length: 14 residues. With 1 base removed from V and 1 base from J, the gap between germline ends came to 5 bases. CDR3 sequence: CASSQGGSGNTIYF. CDR3 in DNA: TGTGCCAGCAGCCAAGGGGGTTCTGGAAACACCATATATTTT. Using reference TRBV14 and TRBJ1-3 for the parts outside the CDR3, the full variable domain is EAGVTQFPSHSVIEKGQTVTLRCDPISGHDNLYWYRRVMGKEIKFLLHFVKESKQDESGMPNNRFLAERTGGTYSTLKVQPAELEDSGVYFCASSQGGSGNTIYFGEGSWLTVV.

The gene calls are TRBV6-5 and TRBJ1-1; D is unresolved. The germline V and J ends were trimmed by 6 bases and 1 base, with 9 bases remaining between them. Germline V CDR1 and CDR2: MNHEY, SVGAGI. The CDR3 length is 13 residues. The CDR3 sequence is CASSHNKNTEAFF. The CDR3, as DNA: TGTGCCAGCAGCCACAACAAGAACACTGAAGCTTTCTTT.

V gene TRBV29-1 combines with J gene TRBJ1-1; D might be TRBD1 (5 bases). Germline lookup yields CDR1 SQVTM and CDR2 ANQGSEA. V lost 5 bases and J lost 5, with 12 bases in between. The CDR3 contains 12 residues. CDR3: CSVSGRETEAFF. Here the CDR3 DNA reads TGCAGCGTTTCGGGCAGGGAGACTGAAGCTTTCTTT.

This rearrangement joins TRBV7-9 to TRBJ1-3; no definite D call. CDR1 is SEHNR, CDR2 FQNEAQ, per germline (reference sequence). V was cut by 5 bases and J by 4 bases, with 12 bases left in between. The CDR3 runs 14 residues. CDR3 nucleotide sequence: TGTGCCAGCAGCGGAGGGCTGTCCGGAAACACCATATATTTT. Translation: CASSGGLSGNTIYF. The full variable domain, rest sourced from reference TRBV7-9 and TRBJ1-3, is DTGVSQNPRHKITKRGQNVTFRCDPISEHNRLYWYRQTLGQGPEFLTYFQNEAQLEKSRLLSDRFSAERPKGSFSTLEIQRTEQGDSAMYLCASSGGLSGNTIYFGEGSWLTVV.

The rearrangement links TRBV9 to TRBJ1-1, with no clear D. The germline gives CDR1 SGDLS, CDR2 YYNGEE. V lost 1 base and J 1 base, leaving 5 bases between the germline ends. This CDR3 has 13 residues. CDR3: CASSVRGNTEAFF. CDR3 coding DNA: TGTGCCAGCAGCGTACGAGGGAACACTGAAGCTTTCTTT. Filled out from reference TRBV9 and TRBJ1-1, the complete variable domain reads DSGVTQTPKHLITATGQRVTLRCSPRSGDLSVYWYQQSLDQGLQFLIQYYNGEERAKGNILERFSAQQFPDLHSELNLSSLELGDSALYFCASSVRGNTEAFFGQGTRLTVV.

The chain links TRBV28 to TRBJ1-2, with 9 bases that match TRBD1. The trim removed 6 bases at V and 1 base at J, leaving 12 bases unmatched. Germline-derived CDR1 and CDR2 are MDHEN and SYDVKM. The CDR3 consists of 17 residues. CDR3 DNA sequence: TGTGCCAGCAGGCCAATACAGGGGGCGCAAATTAACTATGGCTACACCTTC. This gives the protein CASRPIQGAQINYGYTF.

This clone occurred once. The V and J genes are TRBV11-3 and TRBJ1-1; D is unresolved. From germline, CDR1 is SGHNT and CDR2 YENEEA. V lost 6 bases, J lost 1 base, and 9 bases lay in between. The CDR3 contains 13 residues. The CDR3: CASSLTPNTEAFF. The CDR3 coding sequence is TGTGCCAGCAGTTTGACACCGAACACTGAAGCTTTCTTT.